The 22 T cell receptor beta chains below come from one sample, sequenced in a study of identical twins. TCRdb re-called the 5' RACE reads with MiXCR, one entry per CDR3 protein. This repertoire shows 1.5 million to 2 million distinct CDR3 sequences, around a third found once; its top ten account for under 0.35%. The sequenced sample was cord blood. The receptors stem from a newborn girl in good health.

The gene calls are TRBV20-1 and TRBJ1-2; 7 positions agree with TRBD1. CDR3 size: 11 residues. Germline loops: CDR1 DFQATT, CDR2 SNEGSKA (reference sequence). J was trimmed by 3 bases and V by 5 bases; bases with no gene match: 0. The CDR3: CSAQGDYGYTF. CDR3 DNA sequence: TGCAGTGCTCAGGGGGACTATGGCTACACCTTC.

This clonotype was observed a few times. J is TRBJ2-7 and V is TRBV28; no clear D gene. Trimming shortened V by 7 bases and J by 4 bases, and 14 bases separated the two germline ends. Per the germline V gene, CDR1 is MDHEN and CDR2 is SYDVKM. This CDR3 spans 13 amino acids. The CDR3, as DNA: TGTGCCAGCACATACAGTCATAATTACGAGCAGTACTTC. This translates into CASTYSHNYEQYF.

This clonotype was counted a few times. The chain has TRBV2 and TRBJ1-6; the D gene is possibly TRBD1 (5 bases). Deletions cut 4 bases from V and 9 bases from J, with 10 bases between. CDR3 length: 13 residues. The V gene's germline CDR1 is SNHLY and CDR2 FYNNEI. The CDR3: CASSVRGGSPLHF. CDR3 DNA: TGTGCCAGCAGTGTAAGGGGTGGTTCACCCCTCCACTTT.

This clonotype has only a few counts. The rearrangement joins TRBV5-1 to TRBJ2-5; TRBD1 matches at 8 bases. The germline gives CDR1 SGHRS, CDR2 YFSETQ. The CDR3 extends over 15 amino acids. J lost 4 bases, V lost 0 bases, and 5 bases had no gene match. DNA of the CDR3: TGCGCCAGCAGCTTGGGCAGGGGGCGCATAGAGACCCAGTACTTC. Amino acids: CASSLGRGRIETQYF.

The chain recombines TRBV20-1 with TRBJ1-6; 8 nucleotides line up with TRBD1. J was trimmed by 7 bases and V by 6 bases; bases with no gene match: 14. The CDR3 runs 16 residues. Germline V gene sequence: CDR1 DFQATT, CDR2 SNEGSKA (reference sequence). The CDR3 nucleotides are TGCAGTGCGCCCTCGGGGAGACAGGGGACGAATTCACCCCTCCACTTT. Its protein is CSAPSGRQGTNSPLHF.

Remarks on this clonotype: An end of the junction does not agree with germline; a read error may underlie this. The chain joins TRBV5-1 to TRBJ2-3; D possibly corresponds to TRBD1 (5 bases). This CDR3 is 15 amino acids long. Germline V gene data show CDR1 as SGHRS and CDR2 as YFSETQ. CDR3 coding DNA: TGCGCCAGCAGATTGGACCCGACAGCCACAGATATGCAGTATTTT. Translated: CASRLDPTATDMQYF.

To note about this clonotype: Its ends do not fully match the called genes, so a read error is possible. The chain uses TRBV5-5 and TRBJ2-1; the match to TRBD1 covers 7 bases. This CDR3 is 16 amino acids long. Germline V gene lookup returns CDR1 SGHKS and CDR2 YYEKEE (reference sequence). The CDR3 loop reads CAGSFGDRVTYNEQFF. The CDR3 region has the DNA TGTGCCGGCAGCTTCGGCGACAGGGTTACCTACAATGAGCAGTTCTTC.

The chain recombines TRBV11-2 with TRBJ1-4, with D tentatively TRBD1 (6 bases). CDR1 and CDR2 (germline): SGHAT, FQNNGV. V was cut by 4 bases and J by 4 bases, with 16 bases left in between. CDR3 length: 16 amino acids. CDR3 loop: CASSSPYREINEKLFF. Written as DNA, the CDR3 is TGTGCCAGCAGCTCCCCTTACAGGGAGATTAATGAAAAACTGTTTTTT.

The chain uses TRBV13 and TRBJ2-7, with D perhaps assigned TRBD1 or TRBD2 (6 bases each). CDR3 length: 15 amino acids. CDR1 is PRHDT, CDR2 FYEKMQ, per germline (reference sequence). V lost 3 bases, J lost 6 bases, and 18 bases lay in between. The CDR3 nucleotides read TGTGCCAGCAGCTTCAACGGGGGCTTGAAGAGCGAGCAGTACTTC. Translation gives CASSFNGGLKSEQYF.

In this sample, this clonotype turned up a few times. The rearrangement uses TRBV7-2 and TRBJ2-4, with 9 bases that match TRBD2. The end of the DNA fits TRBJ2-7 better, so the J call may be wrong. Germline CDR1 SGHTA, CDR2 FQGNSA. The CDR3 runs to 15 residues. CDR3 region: CASSRKTSGSYEQYF. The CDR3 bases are TGTGCCAGCAGCCGTAAGACTAGCGGAAGCTACGAGCAGTACTTC.

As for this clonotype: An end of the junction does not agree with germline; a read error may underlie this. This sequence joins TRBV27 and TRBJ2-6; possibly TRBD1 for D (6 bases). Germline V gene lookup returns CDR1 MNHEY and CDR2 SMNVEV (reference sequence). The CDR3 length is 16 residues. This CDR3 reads CACSLNRASGANVLTF. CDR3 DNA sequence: TGTGCCTGCAGTTTAAACAGGGCCTCTGGGGCCAACGTCCTGACTTTC.

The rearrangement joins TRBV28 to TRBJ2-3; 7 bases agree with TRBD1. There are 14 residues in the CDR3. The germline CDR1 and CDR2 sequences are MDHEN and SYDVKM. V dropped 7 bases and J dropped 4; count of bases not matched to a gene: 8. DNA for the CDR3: TGTGCCAGCACTTCCGACAGGGTGGCAGATACGCAGTATTTT. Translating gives CASTSDRVADTQYF.

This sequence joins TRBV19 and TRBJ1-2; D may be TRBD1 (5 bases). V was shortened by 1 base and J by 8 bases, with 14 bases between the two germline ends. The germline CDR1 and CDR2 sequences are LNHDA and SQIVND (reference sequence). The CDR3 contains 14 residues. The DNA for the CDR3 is TGTGCCAGTAGTATAGGAGTCCAGGGTGACGGCTACACCTTC. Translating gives CASSIGVQGDGYTF. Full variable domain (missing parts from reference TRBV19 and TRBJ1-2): DGGITQSPKYLFRKEGQNVTLSCEQNLNHDAMYWYRQDPGQGLRLIYYSQIVNDFQKGDIAEGYSVSREKKESFPLTVTSAQKNPTAFYLCASSIGVQGDGYTFGSGTRLTVV.

CDR3 coding DNA: TGTGCCATCAGTGGGGGGGAGGAACAGCCCCAGCATTTT. The encoded protein is CAISGGEEQPQHF. The chain combines TRBV10-3 with TRBJ1-5; D possibly corresponds to TRBD1 (5 bases). The germline V gene has CDR1 ENHRY and CDR2 SYGVKD. Between the trimmed V and J ends, which lost 4 bases and 7 bases, there was a span of 11 bases. The CDR3 has 13 residues.

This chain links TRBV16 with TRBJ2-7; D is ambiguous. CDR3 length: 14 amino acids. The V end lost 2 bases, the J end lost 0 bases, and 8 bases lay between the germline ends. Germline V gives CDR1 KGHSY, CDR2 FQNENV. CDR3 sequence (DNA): TGTGCCAGCAGCCAACTTTTGGTCTCCTACGAGCAGTACTTC. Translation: CASSQLLVSYEQYF.

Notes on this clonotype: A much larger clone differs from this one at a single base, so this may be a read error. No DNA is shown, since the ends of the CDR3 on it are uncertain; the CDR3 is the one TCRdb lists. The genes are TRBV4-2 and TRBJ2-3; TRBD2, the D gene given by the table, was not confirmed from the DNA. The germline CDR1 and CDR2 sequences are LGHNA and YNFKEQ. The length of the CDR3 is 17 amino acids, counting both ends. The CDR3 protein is CASSQLVGGGSTDTRYF.

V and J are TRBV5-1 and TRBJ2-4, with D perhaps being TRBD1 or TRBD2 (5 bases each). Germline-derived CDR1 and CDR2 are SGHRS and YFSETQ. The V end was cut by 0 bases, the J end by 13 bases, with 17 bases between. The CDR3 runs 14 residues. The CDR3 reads CASSLAGRDHEQYF. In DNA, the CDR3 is TGCGCCAGCAGCTTGGCGGGTAGGGACCATGAGCAGTACTTC.

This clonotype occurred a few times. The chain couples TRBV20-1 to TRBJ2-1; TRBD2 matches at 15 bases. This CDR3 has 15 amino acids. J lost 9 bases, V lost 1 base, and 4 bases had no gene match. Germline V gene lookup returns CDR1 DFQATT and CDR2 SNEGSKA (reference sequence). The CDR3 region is CSARAGLAGGSEQFF. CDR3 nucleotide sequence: TGCAGTGCTAGAGCGGGACTAGCGGGAGGAAGTGAGCAGTTCTTC.

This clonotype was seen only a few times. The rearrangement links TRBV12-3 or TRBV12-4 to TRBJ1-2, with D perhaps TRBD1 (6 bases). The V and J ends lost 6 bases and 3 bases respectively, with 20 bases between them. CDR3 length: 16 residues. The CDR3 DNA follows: TGTGCCAGCAGAGGCTACGCACAGGGCAATCACTATGGCTACACCTTC. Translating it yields CASRGYAQGNHYGYTF.

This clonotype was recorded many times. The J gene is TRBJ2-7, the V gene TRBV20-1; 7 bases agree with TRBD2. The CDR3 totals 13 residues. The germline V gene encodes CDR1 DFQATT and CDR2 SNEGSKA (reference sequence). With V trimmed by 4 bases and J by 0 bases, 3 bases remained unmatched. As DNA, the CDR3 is TGCAGTGCTATTAGCGGGTCCTCCTACGAGCAGTACTTC. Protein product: CSAISGSSYEQYF.

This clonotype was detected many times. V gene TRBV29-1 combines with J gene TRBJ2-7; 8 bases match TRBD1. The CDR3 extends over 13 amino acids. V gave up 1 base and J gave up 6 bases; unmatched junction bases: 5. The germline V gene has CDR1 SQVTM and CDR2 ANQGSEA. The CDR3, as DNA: TGCAGCGTTGAAGCGGACAGGGCGCTCGAGCAGTACTTC. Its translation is CSVEADRALEQYF.

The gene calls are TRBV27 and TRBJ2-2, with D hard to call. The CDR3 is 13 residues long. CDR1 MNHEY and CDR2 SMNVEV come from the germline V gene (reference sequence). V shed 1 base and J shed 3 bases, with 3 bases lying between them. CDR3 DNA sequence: TGTGCCAGCAGTTTATTGTACACCGGGGAGCTGTTTTTT. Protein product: CASSLLYTGELFF.